The clone carrying this T cell receptor beta chain showed up just once. The germline V gene encodes CDR1 LNHDA and CDR2 SQIVND (reference sequence). The CDR3 loop spans 16 amino acids. The V segment lost 4 bases and the J segment 4 bases; nucleotides outside the gene matches: 8. A single record per CDR3 protein comes from TCRdb applying MiXCR to the 5' RACE reads. The data show 570,000 or so distinct CDR3 sequences, just under 10% seen once. The sample is drawn from a study of identical twins. The sample also formed part of further work on yellow fever vaccine responses in identical twins.

The clonotype was recovered from a woman under 30 in good health. Sequencing was performed on PBMCs. This sequence joins TRBV19 and TRBJ2-2; 8 bases match TRBD2. The CDR3 nucleotides are TGTGCCAGTAGTAAACTAGCGGTTAGACCCACCGGGGAGCTGTTTTTT. Translated: CASSKLAVRPTGELFF.